A single T cell receptor (beta chain) is shown here with its context. What antigen it recognizes has not been identified. Base qualities were left out, and no much larger clone turns up one base away. The sample is drawn from a study of Ad26.COV2.S vaccination and SARS-CoV-2 variants (dated by TCRdb to 2020 to 2023). For the study in its entirety: Donors in the vaccine arm were drawn from COV1001, a multicentre, randomized, double-blind, placebo-controlled phase I-IIa trial testing Ad26.COV2.S in healthy adults. Ad26.COV2.S was administered intramuscularly at a dose of 5x10^10 or 1x10^11 viral particles, either as one shot or as two shots given 56 days apart. Sequencing of the TCRbeta repertoire served to evaluate the specificity and breadth of SARS-CoV-2-reactive T cell receptors following Ad26.COV2.S vaccination. The TCR-sequenced set comprised approximately 32 samples: 19 Ad26.COV2.S vaccine recipients, 5 placebo recipients and 8 SARS-CoV-2 convalescent individuals. Trial participants were randomized into five groups of five: low-dose or high-dose Ad26.COV2.S given once or twice, or placebo on both occasions. Blinding of investigators to trial group allocation was maintained during experiments and outcome assessment.

The treatment or condition label for this specimen denotes: around 19 received Ad26.COV2.S at low or high dose, single or two shots; several received placebo; per-sample allocation not given. Repertoires of vaccine and placebo recipients were sequenced from samples taken on day 63 after the first injection. Cohort 1b enrolled fewer than 30 adults aged 18-55 years at a single site in Boston, USA, between 29 July and 7 August 2020. Ad26.COV2.S was a replication-incompetent adenovirus type 26 vector expressing a prefusion-stabilized SARS-CoV-2 spike protein from the original Wuhan strain. The junction carries 10 bases between V and J, which are trimmed by 3 bases and 7 bases respectively. The CDR3 starts with the cysteine, ends with the phenylalanine, and has 13 residues. Of the read, only the CDR3 DNA is kept; its 39 bases are in frame from base 1. Taken from the germline V gene, the CDR1 and CDR2 loops are SGHVS and FQNEAQ.

The immunoSEQ Assay was used to sequence TCRbeta CDR3 regions. After extraction, genomic DNA underwent amplification by bias-controlled multiplex PCR, followed by high-throughput sequencing. The study's own analysis went as follows. Collapsing and filtering of sequences were performed to quantify the absolute abundance of each unique TCRbeta CDR3 region. T cell fraction was estimated by normalizing TCRbeta template counts to usable DNA, which was measured by amplifying reference genes present in all nucleated cells. Repertoire TCRs were annotated as SARS-CoV-2-specific by exact matching of V gene, CDR3 amino acid sequence and J gene to a known reactive TCR set. The reference SARS-CoV-2 TCR set came from MIRA and was filtered for enrichment in COVID-19-positive ImmuneCODE repertoires, removing public or cross-reactive TCRs. Using the MIRA antigens, annotated TCRs were further analysed by specific ORF or by position within an ORF. Breadth was defined as annotated unique rearrangements over total unique productive rearrangements; depth was the summed frequency of those rearrangements. Two-sided Wilcoxon rank-sum tests were used to compare TCR breadth between groups. TCRdb holds this immuneACCESS table with in-frame rearrangements only. Some clones are missing; in checked studies, unresolved V genes explain under half, and the rest has no known cause. D and trimming were read from the DNA, whereas the V and J calls and clone size are those reported in that table. The sample profile shows about 390,000 clones; approximately 91% of them were found once. The biggest ten clones account for approximately 3.7% of the sample.

What the authors observed across the whole study: Higher spike-specific TCR breadth was observed in Ad26.COV2.S recipients than in placebo recipients (P = 0.0014). After vaccination, substantial breadth of spike-specific CD8+ and CD4+ T cell responses was reported. Comparing responses between vaccine doses or regimens was not something the study was powered to do. Comparable non-spike TCR breadth was observed between vaccine and placebo recipients, consistent with only spike being contained in the vaccine. The authors noted that the TCR breadth and depth analyses may have underestimated total T cell responses.

The sequence was obtained from a person between 18 and 60 years old who received the Ad26.COV2.S COVID-19 vaccine or a placebo. The V and J segments used are TRBV7-8 and TRBJ1-5, with TRBD1 perhaps the D gene, on 5 matching bases. Specimen: peripheral blood, collected in a trial of Ad26.COV2.S vaccine versus placebo. In nucleotide form, the sequence is TGTGCCAGCAGCTTGGGTCGGGGGCAGCCCCAGCATTTT. Its amino acids are CASSLGRGQPQHF.